Below, 26 T cell receptor beta chains from the same sample are listed, as sequenced in a study of blood T cell repertoires in COVID-19. Only in-frame clones appear in the TCRdb table, and some are missing; sequencing was by immunoSEQ multiplex PCR. The sample records about 200,000 clones, 70% to 90% being singletons. The material sequenced was peripheral blood. The receptor set was obtained from an older woman with acute or convalescent COVID-19.

The chain has TRBV5-1 and TRBJ2-5; 10 positions agree with TRBD1. V shed 4 bases and J 5 bases; nucleotides not matched to a gene: 8. The CDR3 extends over 15 amino acids. CDR1 is SGHRS and CDR2 is YFSETQ in the germline V gene. The CDR3 coding sequence is TGCGCCAGCAGCGGAACGGGACAGGGGCCGGAGACCCAGTACTTC. This sequence encodes CASSGTGQGPETQYF.

This clone was observed once. This chain links TRBV4-3 with TRBJ1-6; 7 bases agree with TRBD1. Germline assignment: CDR1 LGHNA and CDR2 YSLEER. V lost 2 bases and J lost 10; bases outside the gene matches: 5. The CDR3 is made up of 14 amino acids. In DNA, the CDR3 is TGCGCCAGCAGCCAAACGACAGGGAACTCACCCCTCCACTTT. Translated: CASSQTTGNSPLHF.

V is TRBV4-3 and J is TRBJ2-5; D is ambiguous. Trimming removed 0 bases from V and 5 bases from J, with 10 bases in between. This CDR3 region has 14 residues. In germline, CDR1 is LGHNA, CDR2 YSLEER. The CDR3 bases are TGCGCCAGCAGCCAAGATCGGAGCGTGGAGACCCAGTACTTC. It encodes CASSQDRSVETQYF.

V gene TRBV28 combines with J gene TRBJ2-7, with a possible D match to TRBD2 (6 bases). The CDR3 loop spans 15 amino acids. Germline values: CDR1 MDHEN, CDR2 SYDVKM. V shed 4 bases and J shed 3 bases, with 16 bases lying between them. The CDR3 region has the DNA TGTGCCAGCAGTTCCCCCAGGCAGGGAGGCTACGAGCAGTACTTC. This sequence encodes CASSSPRQGGYEQYF.

The gene calls are TRBV5-6 and TRBJ1-6; possibly TRBD1 for D (5 bases). With 0 bases removed from V and 6 bases from J, the gap between germline ends came to 7 bases. Germline CDR1 SGHDT, CDR2 YYEEEE. The CDR3 runs 14 residues. The CDR3 region is CASSLEGANSPLHF. The CDR3 nucleotides read TGTGCCAGCAGCTTGGAAGGGGCTAATTCACCCCTCCACTTT.

The J gene is TRBJ1-1, the V gene TRBV10-2; the match to TRBD1 covers 7 bases. CDR1 is WSHSY and CDR2 is SAAADI in the germline V gene. Trimming at V came to 4 bases and at J to 5 bases, leaving 10 bases not matched to a gene. The CDR3 runs 15 residues. For the CDR3, the DNA is TGCGCCAGCAGTGTGGCCGGGACAGAGGTTACTGAAGCTTTCTTT. Translating it yields CASSVAGTEVTEAFF.

The chain recombines TRBV7-3 with TRBJ2-3; unclear D gene. The CDR3 is 12 amino acids. CDR1 and CDR2 from the germline V gene are SGHTA and FQGTGA. Trimming removed 4 bases from V and 3 bases from J, with 5 bases in between. The CDR3 coding sequence is TGTGCCAGCAGCTCCCAAACAGATACGCAGTATTTT. Translating it yields CASSSQTDTQYF.

This clone has more than one count but fewer than ten. This chain links TRBV3-1 (or the pseudogene TRBV3-2) with TRBJ1-2, with 12 bases matching TRBD1. J gave up 7 bases and V 2 bases, and 11 bases lay outside the gene matches. Germline CDR1 LGHDT, CDR2 YNNKEL (reference sequence). The CDR3 is 17 residues long. The CDR3 nucleotides read TGTGCCAGCAGCCAATGGGGACAGGGGGCAAAAAGTGGTGGCTACACCTTC. Translation: CASSQWGQGAKSGGYTF.

The chain couples TRBV4-1 to TRBJ1-1; maybe TRBD1 (6 bases). V gave up 4 bases and J gave up 3 bases, with 18 bases separating them. The CDR3 has 16 amino acids. Looked up from germline, CDR1 is MGHRA and CDR2 is YSYEKL. The CDR3 region has the DNA TGCGCCAGCAGCCTACAGGGCTGGGCTTTAGACACTGAAGCTTTCTTT. It specifies CASSLQGWALDTEAFF.

The rearrangement uses TRBV7-2 and TRBJ2-3; 12 bases line up with TRBD1. Per germline, CDR1 SGHTA and CDR2 FQGNSA. This CDR3 has 15 residues. V lost 6 bases and J lost 8; bases outside the gene matches: 9. The CDR3 reads CASRRDRGQRATQYF. The CDR3 DNA reads as TGTGCCAGCAGACGGGACAGGGGGCAGCGAGCTACGCAGTATTTT.

The chain couples TRBV24-1 to TRBJ2-2; TRBD1 might be the D (5 bases). Germline values: CDR1 KGHDR, CDR2 SFDVKD. CDR3 size: 15 residues. Trimming took off 3 bases at V and 4 bases at J, with 11 bases between the two ends. CDR3 sequence reads: CATSDTGQTTGELFF. DNA of the CDR3: TGTGCCACCAGTGATACAGGACAAACCACCGGGGAGCTGTTTTTT.

V and J are TRBV18 and TRBJ2-1; 10 positions agree with TRBD2. The CDR3 is 16 amino acids. Germline CDR1 and CDR2: KGHSH and LQKENI. V was pared by 0 bases and J by 4 bases, with 3 bases of the junction left unmatched. The CDR3 spells CASSPPGLADYNEQFF. CDR3 DNA: TGTGCCAGCTCACCACCCGGACTAGCGGATTACAATGAGCAGTTCTTC.

V gene TRBV7-2 combines with J gene TRBJ2-2; 9 bases map to TRBD2. V shed 0 bases and J 2 bases; nucleotides not matched to a gene: 7. CDR1 is SGHTA, CDR2 FQGNSA, per germline. The CDR3 runs 18 residues. CDR3 region: CASSLALVAGANTGELFF. CDR3 coding DNA: TGTGCCAGCAGCTTAGCGCTGGTAGCGGGGGCTAACACCGGGGAGCTGTTTTTT.

The V and J genes are TRBV5-1 and TRBJ1-1; TRBD1 matches at 9 bases. The CDR3 sequence is 14 residues long. The V gene end was trimmed by 2 bases and the J gene end by 4 bases; junction bases not matched to a gene: 3. The germline V gene encodes CDR1 SGHRS and CDR2 YFSETQ. CDR3: CASSLQTGGTEAFF. The CDR3 coding sequence is TGCGCCAGCAGCTTACAGACAGGGGGCACTGAAGCTTTCTTT.

This clone was detected only once. The rearrangement links TRBV6-4 to TRBJ2-3; 7 nucleotides line up with TRBD2. This CDR3 spans 15 amino acids. Germline CDR1 reads MRHNA; CDR2 reads SNTAGT. With V trimmed by 3 bases and J by 2 bases, 5 bases remained unmatched. CDR3: CASSEGSGYTDTQYF. The CDR3 nucleotides are TGTGCCAGCAGTGAGGGTAGCGGGTACACAGATACGCAGTATTTT.

The chain joins TRBV3-1 (or the pseudogene TRBV3-2) to TRBJ1-2; 8 nucleotides agree with TRBD1. The CDR3 contains 14 residues. The J segment lost 6 bases and the V segment lost 0 bases, leaving 3 bases of the junction unmatched. The germline CDR1 and CDR2 sequences are LGHDT and YNNKEL (reference sequence). In DNA form, the CDR3 reads TGTGCCAGCAGCCAAGAATGGACAGGGCATGGCTACACCTTC. Translation: CASSQEWTGHGYTF.

This chain connects TRBV6-5 to TRBJ1-4; D possibly corresponds to TRBD1 (5 bases). Deletions cut 4 bases from V and 0 bases from J, with 12 bases between. This CDR3 has 16 amino acids. CDR1 is MNHEY, CDR2 SVGAGI, per germline. The CDR3 DNA reads as TGTGCCAGCAGTTCAGACAGCTTTGCAACTAATGAAAAACTGTTTTTT. Protein: CASSSDSFATNEKLFF.

The CDR3: CASSPNLRGGEDTEAFF. The CDR3 DNA sequence: TGTGCCAGCTCACCAAATCTTCGGGGGGGAGAGGACACTGAAGCTTTCTTT. This chain connects TRBV18 to TRBJ1-1; TRBD1 is a possible D gene (5 bases). CDR1 and CDR2 (germline): KGHSH, LQKENI. V lost 2 bases and J 3 bases, leaving 19 bases between the germline ends. CDR3 length: 17 amino acids.

The chain carries TRBV20-1 and TRBJ2-5; 8 bases match TRBD1. V trimming: 3 bases; J trimming: 5 bases; junction bases outside the gene matches: 11. CDR1 is DFQATT and CDR2 is SNEGSKA in the germline V gene (reference sequence). The CDR3 sequence is 15 residues long. The CDR3 sequence: CSASPVATGDETQYF. As DNA, the CDR3 is TGCAGTGCTAGTCCCGTGGCGACAGGGGACGAGACCCAGTACTTC.

The chain carries TRBV18 and TRBJ1-5, with 12 nucleotides matching TRBD1. V was pared by 4 bases and J by 6 bases, with 4 bases of the junction left unmatched. Germline V gives CDR1 KGHSH, CDR2 LQKENI. CDR3 length: 15 amino acids. In nucleotides, the CDR3 is TGTGCCAGCTCACTGGGACAGGGGGCGGTTCAGCCCCAGCATTTT. Its translation is CASSLGQGAVQPQHF.

This clone was seen a handful of times. CDR3 in DNA: TGCGCCAGCAGCTTGGGACAGGCTGTGAACACTGAAGCTTTCTTT. It yields the protein CASSLGQAVNTEAFF. V and J are TRBV5-1 and TRBJ1-1, with D tentatively TRBD1 (6 bases). V was clipped by 0 bases and J by 0 bases, with 9 bases between them. The CDR3 is 15 residues long. The germline V gene has CDR1 SGHRS and CDR2 YFSETQ.

This chain links TRBV7-8 with TRBJ1-5; D unresolved. The germline V and J ends were trimmed by 1 base and 5 bases, with 9 bases remaining between them. Per germline, CDR1 SGHVS and CDR2 FQNEAQ. CDR3 length equals 14 residues. This chain's CDR3 is CASSLGGFDQPQHF. The CDR3 DNA is TGTGCCAGCAGCTTAGGAGGTTTCGATCAGCCCCAGCATTTT.

The chain employs TRBV3-1 (or the pseudogene TRBV3-2) and TRBJ2-7; no definite D call. Trimming cost V 2 bases and J 5 bases, with 13 bases left between them. CDR1 is LGHDT and CDR2 is YNNKEL in the germline V gene (reference sequence). This CDR3 is built from 14 residues. The CDR3: CASSQRSRSDEQYF. In DNA form, the CDR3 reads TGTGCCAGCAGCCAACGGTCGAGGTCCGACGAGCAGTACTTC.

V usage is TRBV28 and J usage is TRBJ1-1; D is unresolved. The length of the CDR3 is 12 residues. The ends were cut back, 6 bases at V and 1 base at J, with 6 bases in the middle. Germline-derived CDR1 and CDR2 are MDHEN and SYDVKM. The CDR3 bases are TGTGCCAGCAGCGAGGGGAACACTGAAGCTTTCTTT. It encodes CASSEGNTEAFF.

The rearrangement joins TRBV5-4 to TRBJ2-7; 7 bases map to TRBD1. The trim removed 4 bases at V and 2 bases at J, leaving 15 bases unmatched. The CDR3 has 17 residues. From germline, CDR1 is SGHNT and CDR2 YYREEE (reference sequence). DNA of the CDR3: TGTGCCAGCAGCACCCGGAGACAGGGACAGACGCCCTACGAGCAGTACTTC. This translates into CASSTRRQGQTPYEQYF.

The gene calls are TRBV29-1 and TRBJ2-7, with 8 bases that match TRBD2. The ends lost 3 bases at V and 2 bases at J; junction bases unmatched: 3. The germline V gene has CDR1 SQVTM and CDR2 ANQGSEA. The CDR3 runs to 13 residues. The CDR3 sequence: CSVEGRGAYEQYF. CDR3 nucleotide sequence: TGCAGCGTTGAGGGGCGGGGGGCCTACGAGCAGTACTTC.